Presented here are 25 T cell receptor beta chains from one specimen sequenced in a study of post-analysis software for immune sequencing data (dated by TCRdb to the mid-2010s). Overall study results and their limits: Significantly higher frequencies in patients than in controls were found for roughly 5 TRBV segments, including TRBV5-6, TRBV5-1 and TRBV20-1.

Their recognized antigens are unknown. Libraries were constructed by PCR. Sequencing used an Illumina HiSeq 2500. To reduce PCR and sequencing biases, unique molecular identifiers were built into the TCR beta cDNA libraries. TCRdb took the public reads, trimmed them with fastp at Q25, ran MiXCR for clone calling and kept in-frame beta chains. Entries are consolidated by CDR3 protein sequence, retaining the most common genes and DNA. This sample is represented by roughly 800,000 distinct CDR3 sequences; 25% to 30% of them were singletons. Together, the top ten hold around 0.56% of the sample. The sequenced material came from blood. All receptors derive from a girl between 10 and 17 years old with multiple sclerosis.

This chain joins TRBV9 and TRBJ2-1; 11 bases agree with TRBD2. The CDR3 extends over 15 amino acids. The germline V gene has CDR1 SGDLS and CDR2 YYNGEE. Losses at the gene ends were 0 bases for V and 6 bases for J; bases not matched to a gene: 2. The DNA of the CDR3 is TGTGCCAGCAGCGTAGCTAGCGGGGGGTTCAATGAGCAGTTCTTC. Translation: CASSVASGGFNEQFF.

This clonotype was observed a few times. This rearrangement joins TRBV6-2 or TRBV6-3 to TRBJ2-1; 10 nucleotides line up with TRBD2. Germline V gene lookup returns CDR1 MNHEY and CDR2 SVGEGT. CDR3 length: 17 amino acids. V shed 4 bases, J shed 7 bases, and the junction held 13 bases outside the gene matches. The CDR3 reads CASSFKLAGPGGNEQFF. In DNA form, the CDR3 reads TGTGCCAGCAGTTTTAAACTAGCGGGACCAGGAGGGAATGAGCAGTTCTTC.

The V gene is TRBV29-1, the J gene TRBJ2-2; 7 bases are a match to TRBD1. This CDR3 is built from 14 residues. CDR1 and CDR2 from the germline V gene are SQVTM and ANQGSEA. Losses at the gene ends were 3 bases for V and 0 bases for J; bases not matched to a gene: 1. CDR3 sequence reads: CSVDGTANTGELFF. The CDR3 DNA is TGCAGCGTTGATGGGACAGCGAACACCGGGGAGCTGTTTTTT.

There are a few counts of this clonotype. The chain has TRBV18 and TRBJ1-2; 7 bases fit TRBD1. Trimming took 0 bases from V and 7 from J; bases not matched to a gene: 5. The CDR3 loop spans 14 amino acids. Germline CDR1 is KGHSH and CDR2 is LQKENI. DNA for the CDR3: TGTGCCAGCTCACCACCGGGACAGCTTGGTGGCTACACCTTC. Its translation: CASSPPGQLGGYTF.

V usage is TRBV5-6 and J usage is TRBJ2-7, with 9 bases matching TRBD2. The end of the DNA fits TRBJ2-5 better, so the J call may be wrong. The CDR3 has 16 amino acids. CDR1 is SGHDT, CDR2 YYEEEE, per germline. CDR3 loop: CASSPGVAGVTETQYF. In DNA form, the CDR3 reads TGTGCCAGCAGCCCAGGGGTAGCGGGAGTGACAGAGACCCAGTACTTC.

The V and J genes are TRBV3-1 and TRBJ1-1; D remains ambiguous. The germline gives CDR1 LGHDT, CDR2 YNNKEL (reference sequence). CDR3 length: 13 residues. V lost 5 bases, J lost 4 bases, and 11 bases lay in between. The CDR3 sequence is CASSVTGFTEAFF. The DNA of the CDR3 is TGTGCCAGCAGCGTCACGGGTTTCACTGAAGCTTTCTTT.

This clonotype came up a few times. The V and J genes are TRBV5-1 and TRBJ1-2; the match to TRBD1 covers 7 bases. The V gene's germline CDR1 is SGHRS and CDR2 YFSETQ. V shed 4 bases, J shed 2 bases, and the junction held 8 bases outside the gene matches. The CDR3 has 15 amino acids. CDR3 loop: CASSKEPRGNYGYTF. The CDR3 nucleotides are TGCGCCAGCAGCAAAGAACCCAGGGGGAACTATGGCTACACCTTC.

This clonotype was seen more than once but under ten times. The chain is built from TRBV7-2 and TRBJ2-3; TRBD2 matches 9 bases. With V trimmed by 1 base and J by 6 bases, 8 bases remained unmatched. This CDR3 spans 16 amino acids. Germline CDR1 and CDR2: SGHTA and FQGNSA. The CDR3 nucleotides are TGTGCCAGCAGCTTAGAGTCTAGCGGGGCCGGGGATACGCAGTATTTT. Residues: CASSLESSGAGDTQYF. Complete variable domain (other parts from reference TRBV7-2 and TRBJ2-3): GAGVSQSPSNKVTEKGKDVELRCDPISGHTALYWYRQSLGQGLEFLIYFQGNSAPDKSGLPSDRFSAERTGGSVSTLTIQRTQQEDSAVYLCASSLESSGAGDTQYFGPGTRLTVL.

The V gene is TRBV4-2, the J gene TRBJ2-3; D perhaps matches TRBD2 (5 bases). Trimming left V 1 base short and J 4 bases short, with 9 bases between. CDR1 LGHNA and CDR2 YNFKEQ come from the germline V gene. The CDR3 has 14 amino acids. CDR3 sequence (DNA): TGTGCCAGCAGCCAAGGGCTAGCCCCAGATACGCAGTATTTT. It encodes CASSQGLAPDTQYF.

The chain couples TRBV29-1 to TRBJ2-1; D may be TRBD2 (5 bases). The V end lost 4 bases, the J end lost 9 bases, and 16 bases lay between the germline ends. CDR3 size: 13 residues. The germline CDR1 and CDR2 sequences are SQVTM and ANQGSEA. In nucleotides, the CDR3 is TGCAGCGTTGGCGCCCGGGTCAGCGGTGAGCAGTTCTTC. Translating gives CSVGARVSGEQFF.

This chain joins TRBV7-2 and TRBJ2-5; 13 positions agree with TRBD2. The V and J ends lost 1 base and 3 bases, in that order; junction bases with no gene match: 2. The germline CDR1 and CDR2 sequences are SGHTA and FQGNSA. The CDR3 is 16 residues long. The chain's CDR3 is CASSLVLAGGEETQYF. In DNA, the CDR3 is TGTGCCAGCAGCTTAGTACTAGCGGGAGGGGAAGAGACCCAGTACTTC.

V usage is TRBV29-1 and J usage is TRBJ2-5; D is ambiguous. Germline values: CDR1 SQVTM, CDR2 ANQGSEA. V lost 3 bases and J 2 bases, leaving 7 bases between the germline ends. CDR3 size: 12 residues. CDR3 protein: CSVEARQETQYF. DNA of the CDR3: TGCAGCGTTGAGGCTCGGCAAGAGACCCAGTACTTC.

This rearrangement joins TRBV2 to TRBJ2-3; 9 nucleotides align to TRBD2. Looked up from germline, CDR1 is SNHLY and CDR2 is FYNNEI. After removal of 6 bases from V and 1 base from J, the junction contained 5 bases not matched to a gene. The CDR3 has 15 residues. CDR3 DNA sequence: TGTGCCAGCAGGGCTAGCGGGACCGGCACAGATACGCAGTATTTT. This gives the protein CASRASGTGTDTQYF.

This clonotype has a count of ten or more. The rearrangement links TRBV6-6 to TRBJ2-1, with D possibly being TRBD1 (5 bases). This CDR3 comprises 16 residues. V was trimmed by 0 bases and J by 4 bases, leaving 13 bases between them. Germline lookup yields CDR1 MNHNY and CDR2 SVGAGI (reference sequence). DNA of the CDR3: TGTGCCAGCAGTTACTCGACTGGGGCCCTATACAATGAGCAGTTCTTC. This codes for CASSYSTGALYNEQFF.

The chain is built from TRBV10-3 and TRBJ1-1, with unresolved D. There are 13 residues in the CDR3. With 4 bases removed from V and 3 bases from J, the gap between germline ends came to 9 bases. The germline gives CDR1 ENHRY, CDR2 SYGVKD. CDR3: CAISGERDTEAFF. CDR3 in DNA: TGTGCCATCAGTGGGGAACGGGACACTGAAGCTTTCTTT.

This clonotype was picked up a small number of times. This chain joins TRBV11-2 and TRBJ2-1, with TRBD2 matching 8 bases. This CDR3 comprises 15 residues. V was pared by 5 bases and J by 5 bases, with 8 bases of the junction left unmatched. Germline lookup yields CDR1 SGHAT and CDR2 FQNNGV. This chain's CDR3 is CASSPSGSMNNEQFF. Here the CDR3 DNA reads TGTGCCAGCAGCCCCAGCGGGAGTATGAACAATGAGCAGTTCTTC. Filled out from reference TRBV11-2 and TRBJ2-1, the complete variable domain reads EAGVAQSPRYKIIEKRQSVAFWCNPISGHATLYWYQQILGQGPKLLIQFQNNGVVDDSQLPKDRFSAERLKGVDSTLKIQPAKLEDSAVYLCASSPSGSMNNEQFFGPGTRLTVL.

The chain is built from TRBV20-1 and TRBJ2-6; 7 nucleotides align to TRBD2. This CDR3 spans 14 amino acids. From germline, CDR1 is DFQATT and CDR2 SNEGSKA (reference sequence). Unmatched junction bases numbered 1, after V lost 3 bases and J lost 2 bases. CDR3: CSARGGAGANVLTF. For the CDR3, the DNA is TGCAGTGCTAGGGGGGGGGCTGGGGCCAACGTCCTGACTTTC.

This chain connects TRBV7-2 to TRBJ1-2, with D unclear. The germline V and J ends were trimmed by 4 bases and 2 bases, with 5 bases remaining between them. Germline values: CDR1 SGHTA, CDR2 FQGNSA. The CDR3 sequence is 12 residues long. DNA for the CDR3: TGTGCCAGCAGCTCGGAGAACTATGGCTACACCTTC. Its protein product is CASSSENYGYTF.

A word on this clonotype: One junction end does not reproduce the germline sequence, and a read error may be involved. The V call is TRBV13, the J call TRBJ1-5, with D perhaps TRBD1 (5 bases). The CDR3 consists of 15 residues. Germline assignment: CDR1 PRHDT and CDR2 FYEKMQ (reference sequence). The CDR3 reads CASSIGAGSNQPQHF. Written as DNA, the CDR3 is TGTGCCAGCAGCATAGGGGCCGGCAGCAATCAGCCCCAGCATTTT.

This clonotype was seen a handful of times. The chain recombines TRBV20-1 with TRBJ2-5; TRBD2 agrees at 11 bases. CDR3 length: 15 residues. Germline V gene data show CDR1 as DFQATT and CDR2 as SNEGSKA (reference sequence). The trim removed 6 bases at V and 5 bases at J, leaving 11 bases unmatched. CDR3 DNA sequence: TGCAGTGCCGTATTAGCGGGAGGGCCGAGGGAGACCCAGTACTTC. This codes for CSAVLAGGPRETQYF.

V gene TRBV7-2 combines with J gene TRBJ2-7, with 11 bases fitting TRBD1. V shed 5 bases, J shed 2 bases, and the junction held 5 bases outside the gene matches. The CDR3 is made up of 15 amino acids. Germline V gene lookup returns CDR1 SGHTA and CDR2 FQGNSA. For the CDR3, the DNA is TGTGCCAGCAGCACCACGGGACAGGGGGCCTACGAGCAGTACTTC. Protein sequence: CASSTTGQGAYEQYF.

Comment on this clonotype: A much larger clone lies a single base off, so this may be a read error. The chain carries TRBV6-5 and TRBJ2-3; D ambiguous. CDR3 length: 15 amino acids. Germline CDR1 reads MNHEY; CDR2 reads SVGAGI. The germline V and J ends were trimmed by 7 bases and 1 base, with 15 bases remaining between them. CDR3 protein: CASTAPGIGTDTQYF. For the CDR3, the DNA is TGTGCCAGCACCGCCCCTGGGATTGGCACAGATACGCAGTATTTT.

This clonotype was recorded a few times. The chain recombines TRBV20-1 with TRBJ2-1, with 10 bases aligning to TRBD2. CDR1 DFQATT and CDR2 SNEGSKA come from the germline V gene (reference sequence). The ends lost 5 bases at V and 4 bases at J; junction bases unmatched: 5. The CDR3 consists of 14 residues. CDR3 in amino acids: CSAQPSGSYNEQFF. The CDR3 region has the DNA TGCAGTGCTCAGCCTAGCGGGAGTTACAATGAGCAGTTCTTC.

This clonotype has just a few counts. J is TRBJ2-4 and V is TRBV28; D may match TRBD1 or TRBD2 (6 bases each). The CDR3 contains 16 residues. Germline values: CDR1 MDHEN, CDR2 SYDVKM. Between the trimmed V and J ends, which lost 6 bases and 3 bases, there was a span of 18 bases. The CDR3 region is CASSPEGGPHKNIQYF. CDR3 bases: TGTGCCAGCAGCCCCGAGGGGGGACCTCACAAAAACATTCAGTACTTC.

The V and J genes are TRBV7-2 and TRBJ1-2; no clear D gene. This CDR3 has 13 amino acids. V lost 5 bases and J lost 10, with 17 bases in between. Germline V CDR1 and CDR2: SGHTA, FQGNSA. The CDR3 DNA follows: TGTGCCAGCAGCCCACATCCCCAGGCGTTCTACACCTTC. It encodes CASSPHPQAFYTF.